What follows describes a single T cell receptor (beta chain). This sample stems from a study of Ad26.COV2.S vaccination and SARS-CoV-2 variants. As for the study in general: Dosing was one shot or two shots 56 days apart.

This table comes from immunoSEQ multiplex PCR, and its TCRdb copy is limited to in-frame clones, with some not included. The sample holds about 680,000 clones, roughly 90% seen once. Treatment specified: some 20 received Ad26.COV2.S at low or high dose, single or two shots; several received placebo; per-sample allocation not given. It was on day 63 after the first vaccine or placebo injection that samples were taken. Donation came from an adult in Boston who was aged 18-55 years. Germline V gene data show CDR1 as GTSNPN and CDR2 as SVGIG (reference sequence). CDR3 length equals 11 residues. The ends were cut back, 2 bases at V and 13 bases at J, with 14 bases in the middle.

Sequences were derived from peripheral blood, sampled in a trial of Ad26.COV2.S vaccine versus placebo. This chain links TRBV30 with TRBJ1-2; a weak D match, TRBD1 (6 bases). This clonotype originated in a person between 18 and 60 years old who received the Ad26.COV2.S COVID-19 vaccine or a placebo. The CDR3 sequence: CAWSPGRGTTF. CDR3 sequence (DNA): TGTGCCTGGAGTCCGGGGAGGGGGACCACCTTC. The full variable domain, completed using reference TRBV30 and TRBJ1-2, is SQTIHQWPATLVQPVGSPLSLECTVEGTSNPNLYWYRQAAGRGLQLLFYSVGIGQISSEVPQNLSASRPQDRQFILSSKKLLLSDSGFYLCAWSPGRGTTFGSGTRLTVV.